The 23 T cell receptor beta chains below were found in one sample sequenced in a study of CD8+CD57+ T cells in acquired aplastic anemia. For CDR3 and TCR beta VDJ profiling, genomic DNA was the template used. TCRdb redid the calling of the reads with MiXCR, one entry per CDR3 protein. The table includes under 500,000 distinct CDR3 sequences, roughly a third detected once. It was patients with CD8+CD57+ cell expansion by flow cytometry who were chosen for sequencing. The sample was sorted CD4+, CD8+, or CD8+CD57+ T cells (not recorded which) from PBMCs. Receptors were obtained from a human donor with aplastic anemia.

V and J are TRBV6-4 and TRBJ2-3; TRBD2 is a possible D gene (6 bases). Between the trimmed V and J ends, which lost 2 bases and 4 bases, there was a span of 19 bases. CDR3 length equals 17 residues. Looked up from germline, CDR1 is MRHNA and CDR2 is SNTAGT. CDR3 protein: CASSDTGTPARADTQYF. The CDR3 region has the DNA TGTGCCAGCAGTGACACCGGGACTCCAGCACGTGCAGATACGCAGTATTTT.

This clonotype was seen at least ten times. The V and J genes are TRBV7-8 and TRBJ2-2; D uncertain. CDR1 is SGHVS, CDR2 FQNEAQ, per germline. The V and J ends lost 3 bases and 5 bases respectively, with 10 bases between them. The CDR3 runs 14 residues. The CDR3 nucleotides are TGTGCCAGCAGCTTCGGTGGTGGAACCGGGGAGCTGTTTTTT. It codes for CASSFGGGTGELFF.

The chain couples TRBV5-1 to TRBJ2-5; TRBD2 agrees at 8 bases. The J segment lost 4 bases and the V segment lost 0 bases, leaving 8 bases of the junction unmatched. Germline V gene sequence: CDR1 SGHRS, CDR2 YFSETQ. The CDR3 is made up of 16 amino acids. The CDR3 loop reads CASSLGRAGVIETQYF. CDR3 nucleotide sequence: TGCGCCAGCAGCTTGGGGCGAGCGGGGGTTATAGAGACCCAGTACTTC.

In this sample, this clonotype turned up many times. The chain recombines TRBV20-1 with TRBJ2-3; no clear D. Per germline, CDR1 DFQATT and CDR2 SNEGSKA (reference sequence). Between the trimmed V and J ends, which lost 2 bases and 1 base, there was a span of 7 bases. The CDR3 is 13 amino acids. The DNA of the CDR3 is TGCAGTGCTAGATCTGAGGGCACAGATACGCAGTATTTT. Translating it yields CSARSEGTDTQYF.

Worth noting for this clonotype: A much more abundant neighbour one base away suggests this may be a read error. This chain links TRBV7-9 with TRBJ2-7; 7 bases line up with TRBD1. Trimming took 4 bases from V and 3 from J; bases not matched to a gene: 9. This CDR3 has 15 residues. From germline, CDR1 is SEHNR and CDR2 FQNEAQ (reference sequence). As DNA, the CDR3 is TGTGCCAGCAGCTCAGGGGGAACAGCCAGCTACGAGCAGTACTTC. Protein product: CASSSGGTASYEQYF. Full variable domain (outside the CDR3, taken from reference TRBV7-9 and TRBJ2-7): DTGVSQNPRHKITKRGQNVTFRCDPISEHNRLYWYRQTLGQGPEFLTYFQNEAQLEKSRLLSDRFSAERPKGSFSTLEIQRTEQGDSAMYLCASSSGGTASYEQYFGPGTRLTVT.

The genes are TRBV7-2 and TRBJ2-1; D not resolved. Germline loops: CDR1 SGHTA, CDR2 FQGNSA. This CDR3 contains 13 residues. Trimming shortened V by 1 base and J by 8 bases, and 9 bases separated the two germline ends. In DNA form, the CDR3 reads TGTGCCAGCAGCTTAGACAGAAACGATGAGCAGTTCTTC. It translates to CASSLDRNDEQFF.

Turning to this clonotype: Relative to the germline gene, one junction end is altered; a read error may explain this. This chain joins TRBV2 and TRBJ1-4; D unclear. CDR1 and CDR2 (germline): SNHLY, FYNNEI. The CDR3 has 15 residues. This chain's CDR3 is CAGSEGGRSNEKLFF. DNA for the CDR3: TGTGCCGGCAGTGAAGGCGGAAGAAGTAATGAAAAGCTGTTTTTT.

This clonotype was seen at least ten times. The chain combines TRBV7-8 with TRBJ1-1; D might be TRBD1 (6 bases). CDR1 is SGHVS, CDR2 FQNEAQ, per germline. This CDR3 spans 15 amino acids. V was pared by 1 base and J by 1 base, with 10 bases between. In DNA, the CDR3 is TGTGCCAGCAGCTTAGGTGCGACAGGGAACACTGAAGCTTTCTTT. Encoded protein: CASSLGATGNTEAFF.

The chain employs TRBV7-2 and TRBJ1-6, with TRBD1 matching 10 bases. The CDR3 is made up of 15 amino acids. Germline V gives CDR1 SGHTA, CDR2 FQGNSA. V shed 1 base and J 10 bases; nucleotides not matched to a gene: 4. The CDR3 DNA is TGTGCCAGCAGCTTAGGCCGGGACAGGGGCTCACCCCTCCACTTT. Its protein is CASSLGRDRGSPLHF.

The chain links TRBV24-1 to TRBJ2-1, with 13 bases identical to TRBD2. CDR3 length: 17 amino acids. Germline assignment: CDR1 KGHDR and CDR2 SFDVKD. The ends lost 9 bases at V and 2 bases at J; junction bases unmatched: 9. The CDR3 spells CATPRTSGGPTYNEQFF. The CDR3 nucleotides are TGTGCCACCCCCAGGACTAGCGGGGGACCTACCTACAATGAGCAGTTCTTC.

This clonotype was observed a few times. The chain combines TRBV30 with TRBJ1-2; weak D call: TRBD1 (5 bases). Per the germline V gene, CDR1 is GTSNPN and CDR2 is SVGIG (reference sequence). Trimming removed 1 base from V and 4 bases from J, with 13 bases in between. This CDR3 has 14 amino acids. The CDR3 loop reads CAWSGTGKTYGYTF. The DNA of the CDR3 is TGTGCCTGGAGTGGCACAGGTAAAACCTATGGCTACACCTTC. The full variable domain, with the rest looked up from reference TRBV30 and TRBJ1-2, is SQTIHQWPATLVQPVGSPLSLECTVEGTSNPNLYWYRQAAGRGLQLLFYSVGIGQISSEVPQNLSASRPQDRQFILSSKKLLLSDSGFYLCAWSGTGKTYGYTFGSGTRLTVV.

This clonotype has a handful of counts. The CDR3 nucleotides are TGTGCCAGCAGCCGGGACTTGGCTGGCACTGAAGCTTTCTTT. Amino acid sequence: CASSRDLAGTEAFF. V and J are TRBV7-9 and TRBJ1-1, with D perhaps TRBD1 (5 bases). The V end was cut by 5 bases, the J end by 4 bases, with 14 bases between. Germline values: CDR1 SEHNR, CDR2 FQNEAQ (reference sequence). The CDR3 consists of 14 residues.

The genes are TRBV29-1 and TRBJ1-2; a weak D match, TRBD1 (5 bases). V dropped 1 base and J dropped 8 bases, with 14 bases sitting between them. CDR3 length: 13 amino acids. Germline V gene lookup returns CDR1 SQVTM and CDR2 ANQGSEA. In DNA form, the CDR3 reads TGCAGCGTTGAAGGACAGATAGGAGGGGGCTACACCTTC. Translation gives CSVEGQIGGGYTF.

Only a few counts were recorded for this clonotype. The chain is built from TRBV20-1 and TRBJ1-2, with D unclear. V was pared by 8 bases and J by 3 bases, with 25 bases between. Germline V gene lookup returns CDR1 DFQATT and CDR2 SNEGSKA (reference sequence). There are 16 residues in the CDR3. The CDR3 loop reads CSLRPGNENSDYGYTF. The DNA of the CDR3 is TGCAGTCTAAGACCCGGAAATGAAAACTCAGACTATGGCTACACCTTC.

The chain recombines TRBV25-1 with TRBJ2-7; D might be TRBD2 (6 bases). The V end lost 8 bases, the J end lost 3 bases, and 29 bases lay between the germline ends. This CDR3 region has 18 residues. Germline assignment: CDR1 MGHDK and CDR2 SYGVNS. The CDR3 reads CASLNTSPGMGGNYEQYF. The CDR3 DNA reads as TGTGCCAGCCTTAATACATCTCCCGGGATGGGGGGAAACTACGAGCAGTACTTC.

This clonotype was recorded at least ten times. At one of its ends the junction is not consistent with the germline gene, which may arise from a read error. The V and J genes are TRBV10-3 and TRBJ2-7; D is undetermined. Per germline, CDR1 ENHRY and CDR2 SYGVKD. There are 8 residues in the CDR3. The CDR3 loop is CASSEQYF. The CDR3 region has the DNA TGTGCCAGCAGTGAGCAGTACTTC.

This clonotype has only a few counts. The gene calls are TRBV6-5 and TRBJ1-6; D is perhaps TRBD1 (5 bases). V dropped 4 bases and J dropped 11 bases, with 12 bases sitting between them. Germline assignment: CDR1 MNHEY and CDR2 SVGAGI. The CDR3 sequence is 13 residues long. The CDR3 loop reads CASSSRDRTPLHF. CDR3 nucleotide sequence: TGTGCCAGCAGTTCCCGGGACCGAACACCCCTCCACTTT.

This clonotype was counted ten times or more. This chain uses TRBV7-2 with TRBJ2-5, with D maybe TRBD1 (5 bases). Germline V gene data show CDR1 as SGHTA and CDR2 as FQGNSA. Trimming cost V 6 bases and J 3 bases, with 8 bases left between them. The CDR3 sequence is 12 residues long. CDR3 loop: CASSGAEETQYF. CDR3 bases: TGTGCCAGCAGTGGGGCAGAAGAGACCCAGTACTTC.

The CDR3 here is CASSFQRLYGYTF. The CDR3 DNA sequence: TGTGCCAGCAGCTTTCAAAGGCTCTATGGCTACACCTTC. J is TRBJ1-2 and V is TRBV5-6, with D unclear. The V gene lost 2 bases and the J gene lost 4 bases, with 9 bases spanning the gap. The CDR3 is 13 residues long. Germline CDR1 reads SGHDT; CDR2 reads YYEEEE.

This clonotype was recorded once. The V gene is TRBV7-2, the J gene TRBJ2-7; D is possibly TRBD1 (6 bases). This CDR3 has 12 residues. The V and J ends lost 5 bases and 6 bases respectively, with 11 bases between them. Germline CDR1 SGHTA, CDR2 FQGNSA. CDR3 nucleotide sequence: TGTGCCAGCAGCCAGGGACATAGCGAGCAGTACTTC. Translating gives CASSQGHSEQYF.

The gene calls are TRBV2 and TRBJ2-2, with 8 bases lining up with TRBD1. The J segment lost 1 base and the V segment lost 10 bases, leaving 11 bases of the junction unmatched. Germline-derived CDR1 and CDR2 are SNHLY and FYNNEI. The CDR3 extends over 16 amino acids. The CDR3 is CATSWSDRVNTGELFF. The CDR3 DNA follows: TGTGCCACCTCTTGGTCGGACAGGGTGAACACCGGGGAGCTGTTTTTT.

At least ten counts were recorded for this clonotype. This chain links TRBV15 with TRBJ2-3; perhaps TRBD2 as D (5 bases). The CDR3 length is 14 residues. Germline V lookup: CDR1 LNHNV, CDR2 YYDKDF (reference sequence). Trimming removed 8 bases at V and 6 bases at J, with 18 bases between. CDR3: CATSRGAEPDTQYF. For the CDR3, the DNA is TGTGCCACCTCGCGAGGAGCGGAACCGGATACGCAGTATTTT.

This clonotype has more than one count but fewer than ten. This sequence may be a read error, since a much larger clone differs from it by one base. The conserved final phenylalanine or tryptophan is absent from the CDR3, which likely points to a read error. The chain uses TRBV19 and TRBJ1-2; D is undetermined. The CDR3 covers 13 residues. V was shortened by 8 bases and J by 4 bases, with 14 bases between the two germline ends. Per the germline V gene, CDR1 is LNHDA and CDR2 is SQIVND (reference sequence). The CDR3 sequence is CASGRGHLYGYTL. CDR3 coding DNA: TGTGCCAGTGGCCGGGGTCACCTCTATGGCTACACCCTC.